Presented here are 4 T cell receptor beta chains from one specimen sequenced in a study of blood T cell repertoires in COVID-19. Method: immunoSEQ multiplex PCR; TCRdb's copy keeps in-frame clones and lacks some. The sample yields roughly 100,000 clones, about 84% seen once. The sample was peripheral blood. These receptor sequences come from an elderly man with active or convalescent COVID-19.

The chain links TRBV10-3 to TRBJ2-1; 8 bases match TRBD2. The trim removed 2 bases at V and 7 bases at J, leaving 7 bases unmatched. This CDR3 region has 15 residues. Germline V gene sequence: CDR1 ENHRY, CDR2 SYGVKD. The CDR3 loop reads CAISERRGEANEQFF. The CDR3 nucleotides are TGTGCCATCAGTGAGCGGCGGGGGGAAGCGAATGAGCAGTTCTTC.

The rearrangement links TRBV19 to TRBJ2-7, with TRBD2 as a possible D gene (6 bases). CDR1 LNHDA and CDR2 SQIVND come from the germline V gene (reference sequence). CDR3 size: 14 residues. The V gene lost 2 bases and the J gene lost 0 bases, with 8 bases spanning the gap. CDR3 sequence reads: CASSIPGLSYEQYF. The CDR3 nucleotides are TGTGCCAGTAGTATACCGGGACTCTCCTACGAGCAGTACTTC.

The V and J genes are TRBV7-7 and TRBJ2-1; TRBD2 matches 12 bases. The V gene end was trimmed by 5 bases and the J gene end by 9 bases; junction bases not matched to a gene: 8. The CDR3 length is 15 residues. Germline CDR1 and CDR2: SSHAT and FNYEAQ (reference sequence). This chain's CDR3 is CASSPGLAGSGEQFF. DNA for the CDR3: TGTGCCAGCAGCCCCGGACTAGCGGGGTCGGGTGAGCAGTTCTTC.

This clone was observed many times. The rearrangement joins TRBV24-1 to TRBJ2-2, with TRBD1 matching over 8 bases. The V segment lost 9 bases and the J segment 4 bases; nucleotides outside the gene matches: 6. The CDR3 has 14 amino acids. The germline gives CDR1 KGHDR, CDR2 SFDVKD. CDR3 protein: CATSPRGRTGELFF. In DNA, the CDR3 is TGTGCCACCTCACCCAGGGGGCGCACCGGGGAGCTGTTTTTT.